This is a list of T cell receptor beta chains from one sample in a study of blood T cell repertoires in COVID-19. This table comes from immunoSEQ multiplex PCR, and its TCRdb copy is limited to in-frame clones, with some not included. The repertoire has a few hundred thousand clones, around 90% of them found once; the top ten carry 0.7% to 1%. The material sequenced was peripheral blood. Every receptor here comes from a man between 18 and 35 years old with COVID-19, enrolled during active disease. CDR3s leave out the opening cysteine and the closing phenylalanine or tryptophan. The order of the fields is V gene, J gene, CDR3 protein.

V: TRBV3-1/TRBV3-2
J: TRBJ1-5
CDR3: ASSQGRREDEPQH

V: TRBV19
J: TRBJ2-1
CDR3: ASSIGLAVYEQF

V: TRBV7-8
J: TRBJ1-1
CDR3: ASSSSQLLNTEAF

V: TRBV5-1
J: TRBJ1-1
CDR3: ASSETGTATEAF

V: TRBV7-9
J: TRBJ2-3
CDR3: ASSDRAPDTQY

V: TRBV27
J: TRBJ2-7
CDR3: ASRGWDRGKYEQY

V: TRBV5-4
J: TRBJ2-7
CDR3: ASTLAGALHEQY

V: TRBV7-9
J: TRBJ2-1
CDR3: ASSFSGGLYNEQF

V: TRBV7-4
J: TRBJ2-7
CDR3: ASSRIGEVRSYEQY

V: TRBV18
J: TRBJ2-5
CDR3: ASSRGQVEETQY

V: TRBV10-3
J: TRBJ2-1
CDR3: AISESSSGSNEQF

V: TRBV3-1/TRBV3-2
J: TRBJ1-4
CDR3: ASSRSGPLSEKLF

V: TRBV15
J: TRBJ1-4
CDR3: ATSKDRGLGANEKLF

V: TRBV3-1/TRBV3-2
J: TRBJ1-6
CDR3: ASSQEPRAPLH

V: TRBV24-1
J: TRBJ2-3
CDR3: ATKKAGGPDTQY

V: TRBV19
J: TRBJ1-5
CDR3: ASSNTGTRSNQPQH

V: TRBV29-1
J: TRBJ2-7
CDR3: SAARGRGSTYEQY

V: TRBV13
J: TRBJ2-3
CDR3: ASRLTSGGTDTQY

V: TRBV19
J: TRBJ1-1
CDR3: ASSILYRGGRGTEAF

V: TRBV6-6
J: TRBJ1-5
CDR3: ASSYSTGGNQPQH

V: TRBV29-1
J: TRBJ2-2
CDR3: SVGASGELF

V: TRBV2
J: TRBJ2-5
CDR3: ASSVGGRETQY

V: TRBV5-8
J: TRBJ2-2
CDR3: ASSLDALAGTPGIGELF

V: TRBV5-6
J: TRBJ2-1
CDR3: ASSLPGLAGASYNEQF

V: TRBV5-1
J: TRBJ2-2
CDR3: ASSSSSGYTGELF

V: TRBV7-9
J: TRBJ1-1
CDR3: ASSSDWSTEAF

V: TRBV19
J: TRBJ2-1
CDR3: ASSLAGAYNEQF

V: TRBV19
J: TRBJ2-7
CDR3: ATGTGGFVHEQY

V: TRBV4-2
J: TRBJ2-4
CDR3: ASSQDGVAVSKNIQY

V: TRBV13
J: TRBJ2-1
CDR3: ATGTGTSVNEQF

V: TRBV19
J: TRBJ1-6
CDR3: ASTLKGSNSPLH

V: TRBV20-1
J: TRBJ1-3
CDR3: SASPPGGGNTIY

V: TRBV19
J: TRBJ1-1
CDR3: ASSIDRLRTTEAF

V: TRBV4-1
J: TRBJ2-1
CDR3: ASSQSGTSGVNEQF

V: TRBV15
J: TRBJ2-7
CDR3: ATSRDRRGLAGSEQY

V: TRBV27
J: TRBJ2-7
CDR3: ASSLRGGRYEQY

V: TRBV27
J: TRBJ1-5
CDR3: ASSSWVTNQPQH

V: TRBV7-9
J: TRBJ2-7
CDR3: ASSPGEQY

V: TRBV5-1
J: TRBJ2-2
CDR3: ASSLDGGSTGELF

V: TRBV27
J: TRBJ2-3
CDR3: ASSPLPGDTQY

V: TRBV9
J: TRBJ2-5
CDR3: ASSAGTALETQY

V: TRBV24-1
J: TRBJ2-3
CDR3: ATSPLAGEADTQY

V: TRBV15
J: TRBJ2-2
CDR3: ATSREAGSVTGELF

V: TRBV9
J: TRBJ1-1
CDR3: ASSASPGNPEAF

V: TRBV7-9
J: TRBJ1-1
CDR3: ASSLSAQGFEAF

V: TRBV2
J: TRBJ1-2
CDR3: ASSPPGQQHYGYT

V: TRBV5-1
J: TRBJ1-1
CDR3: ASSLFGTGGTTEAF

V: TRBV6-5
J: TRBJ2-5
CDR3: ASRGHIQGETQY

V: TRBV12-5
J: TRBJ1-6
CDR3: ASGKGQPNSPLH

V: TRBV27
J: TRBJ1-1
CDR3: ASRKGTAMNTEAF

V: TRBV6-5
J: TRBJ1-1
CDR3: ASSSPAGSAF

V: TRBV5-1
J: TRBJ2-7
CDR3: ASSLDRGYEQY

V: TRBV30
J: TRBJ2-7
CDR3: AWSPTGLAGGKYEQY